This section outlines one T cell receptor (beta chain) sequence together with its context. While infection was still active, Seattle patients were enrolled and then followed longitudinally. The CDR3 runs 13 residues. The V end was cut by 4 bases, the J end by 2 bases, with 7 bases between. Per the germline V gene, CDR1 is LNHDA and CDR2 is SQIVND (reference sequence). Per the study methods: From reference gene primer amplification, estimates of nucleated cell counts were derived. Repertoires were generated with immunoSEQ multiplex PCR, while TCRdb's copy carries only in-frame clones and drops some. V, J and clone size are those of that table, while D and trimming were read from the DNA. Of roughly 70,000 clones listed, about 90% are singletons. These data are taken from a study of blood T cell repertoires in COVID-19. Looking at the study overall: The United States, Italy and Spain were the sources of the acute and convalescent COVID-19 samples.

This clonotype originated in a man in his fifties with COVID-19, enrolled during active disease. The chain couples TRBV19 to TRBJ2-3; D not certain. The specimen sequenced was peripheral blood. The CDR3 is CASSTRDTDTQYF. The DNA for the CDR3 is TGTGCCAGTAGTACGAGAGACACAGATACGCAGTATTTT.